This T cell receptor beta chain emerged from a study of blood T cell repertoires in COVID-19. Looking at the study overall: Researchers got acute and convalescent COVID-19 samples from the United States, Italy and Spain. PBMCs, B-cell-depleted T cells, or T cells provided the cDNA or gDNA that made up the material.

This CDR3 has 15 amino acids. Trimming removed 4 bases at V and 1 base at J, with 11 bases between. Germline values: CDR1 LNHDA, CDR2 SQIVND (reference sequence). How the authors handled the data: Reference gene primer amplification in the assay estimated nucleated cell counts. Using immunoSEQ multiplex PCR, the repertoire was profiled, and TCRdb retains in-frame clones only, with some absent. V and J calls and clone size are copied from that table; D and trimming were computed from the DNA. The repertoire holds roughly 230,000 clones, with around 82% as singletons. The chain uses TRBV19 and TRBJ2-4, with D unclear. This clonotype was obtained from a man between 50 and 59 years old with active or convalescent COVID-19. Specimen: peripheral blood. CDR3 loop: CASSTENYAKNIQYF. For the CDR3, the DNA is TGTGCCAGTAGTACCGAAAACTATGCCAAAAACATTCAGTACTTC. The complete variable domain, with remaining parts taken from reference TRBV19 and TRBJ2-4, reads DGGITQSPKYLFRKEGQNVTLSCEQNLNHDAMYWYRQDPGQGLRLIYYSQIVNDFQKGDIAEGYSVSREKKESFPLTVTSAQKNPTAFYLCASSTENYAKNIQYFGAGTRLSVL.